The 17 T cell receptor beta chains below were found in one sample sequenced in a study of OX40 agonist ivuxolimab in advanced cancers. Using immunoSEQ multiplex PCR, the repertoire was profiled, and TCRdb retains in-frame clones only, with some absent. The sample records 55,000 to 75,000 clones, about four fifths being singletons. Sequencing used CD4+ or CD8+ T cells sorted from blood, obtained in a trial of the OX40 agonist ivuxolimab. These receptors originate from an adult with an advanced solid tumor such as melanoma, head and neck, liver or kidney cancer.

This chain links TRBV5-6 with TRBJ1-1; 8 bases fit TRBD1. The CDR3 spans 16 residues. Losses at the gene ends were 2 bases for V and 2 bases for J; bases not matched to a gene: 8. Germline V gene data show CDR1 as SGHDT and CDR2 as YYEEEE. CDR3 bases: TGTGCCAGCAGCTTTTGGGGGACAGGACCCAACACTGAAGCTTTCTTT. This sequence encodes CASSFWGTGPNTEAFF. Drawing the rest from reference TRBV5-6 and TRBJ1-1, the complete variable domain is DAGVTQSPTHLIKTRGQQVTLRCSPKSGHDTVSWYQQALGQGPQFIFQYYEEEERQRGNFPDRFSGHQFPNYSSELNVNALLLGDSALYLCASSFWGTGPNTEAFFGQGTRLTVV.

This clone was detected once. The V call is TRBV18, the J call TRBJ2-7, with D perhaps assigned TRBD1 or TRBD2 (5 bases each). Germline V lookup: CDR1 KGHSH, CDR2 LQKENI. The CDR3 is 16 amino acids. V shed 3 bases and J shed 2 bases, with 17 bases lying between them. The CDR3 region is CASSPSRDALTYEQYF. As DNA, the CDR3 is TGTGCCAGCTCACCGAGCCGGGACGCGCTTACCTACGAGCAGTACTTC.

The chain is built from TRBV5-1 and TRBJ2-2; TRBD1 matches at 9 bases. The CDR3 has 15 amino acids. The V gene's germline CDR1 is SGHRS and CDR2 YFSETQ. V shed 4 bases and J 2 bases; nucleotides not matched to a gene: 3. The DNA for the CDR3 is TGCGCCAGCAGCGCGACAGGGGGTAACACCGGGGAGCTGTTTTTT. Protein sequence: CASSATGGNTGELFF. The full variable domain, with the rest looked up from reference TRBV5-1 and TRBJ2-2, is KAGVTQTPRYLIKTRGQQVTLSCSPISGHRSVSWYQQTPGQGLQFLFEYFSETQRNKGNFPGRFSGRQFSNSRSEMNVSTLELGDSALYLCASSATGGNTGELFFGEGSRLTVL.

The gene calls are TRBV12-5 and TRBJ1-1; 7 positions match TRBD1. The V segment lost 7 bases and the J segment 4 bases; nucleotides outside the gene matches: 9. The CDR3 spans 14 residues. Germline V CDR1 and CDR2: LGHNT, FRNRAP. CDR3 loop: CASATQGMVTEAFF. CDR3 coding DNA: TGTGCTAGTGCCACACAGGGGATGGTCACTGAAGCTTTCTTT.

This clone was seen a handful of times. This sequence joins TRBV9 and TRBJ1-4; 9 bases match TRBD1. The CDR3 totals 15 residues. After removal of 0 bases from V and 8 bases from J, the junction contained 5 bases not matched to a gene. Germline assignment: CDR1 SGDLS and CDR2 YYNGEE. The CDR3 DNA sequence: TGTGCCAGCAGCGTAGGGGACAGGGCCCGGGAAAAACTGTTTTTT. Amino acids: CASSVGDRAREKLFF.

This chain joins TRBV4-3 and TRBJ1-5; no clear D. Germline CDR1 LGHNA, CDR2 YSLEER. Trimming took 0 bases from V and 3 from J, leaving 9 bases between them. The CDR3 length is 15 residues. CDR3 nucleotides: TGCGCCAGCAGCCAAGACGTCGGGAACAATCAGCCCCAGCATTTT. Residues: CASSQDVGNNQPQHF.

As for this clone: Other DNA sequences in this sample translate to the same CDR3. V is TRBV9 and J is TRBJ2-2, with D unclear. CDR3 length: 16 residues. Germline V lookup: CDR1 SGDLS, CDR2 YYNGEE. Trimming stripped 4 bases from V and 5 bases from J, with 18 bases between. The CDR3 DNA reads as TGTGCCAGCAGCTTCCGACAAGGCGAAGGGACCGGGGAGCTGTTTTTT. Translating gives CASSFRQGEGTGELFF.

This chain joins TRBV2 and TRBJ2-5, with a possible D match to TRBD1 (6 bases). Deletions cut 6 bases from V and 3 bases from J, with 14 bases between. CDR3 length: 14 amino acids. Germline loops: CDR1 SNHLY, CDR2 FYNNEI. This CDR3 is CASSTEAGEETQYF. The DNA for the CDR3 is TGTGCCAGCAGCACCGAGGCAGGGGAAGAGACCCAGTACTTC. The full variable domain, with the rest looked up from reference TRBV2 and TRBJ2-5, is EPEVTQTPSHQVTQMGQEVILRCVPISNHLYFYWYRQILGQKVEFLVSFYNNEISEKSEIFDDQFSVERPDGSNFTLKIRSTKLEDSAMYFCASSTEAGEETQYFGPGTRLLVL.

CDR3 region: CASSVGQQETQYF. CDR3 nucleotide sequence: TGTGCCAGCAGCGTCGGACAGCAAGAGACCCAGTACTTC. This chain uses TRBV5-4 with TRBJ2-7; maybe TRBD1 (6 bases). The DNA end is more similar to TRBJ2-5, so the J call may be wrong. Germline V gives CDR1 SGHNT, CDR2 YYREEE (reference sequence). This CDR3 region has 13 residues.

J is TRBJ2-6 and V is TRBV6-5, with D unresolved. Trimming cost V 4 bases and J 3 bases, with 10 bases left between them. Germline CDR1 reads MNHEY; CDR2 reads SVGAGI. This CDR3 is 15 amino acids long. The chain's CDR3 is CASSSQSDGANVLTF. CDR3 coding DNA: TGTGCCAGCAGTTCTCAATCGGATGGGGCCAACGTCCTGACTTTC.

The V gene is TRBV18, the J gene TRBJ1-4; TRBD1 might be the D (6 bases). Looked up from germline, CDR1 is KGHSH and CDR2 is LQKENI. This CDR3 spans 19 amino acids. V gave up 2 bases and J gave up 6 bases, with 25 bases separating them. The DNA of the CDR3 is TGTGCCAGCTCACCATACCGTATCGTGAGTGGGGACACCCATGAAAAACTGTTTTTT. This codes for CASSPYRIVSGDTHEKLFF.

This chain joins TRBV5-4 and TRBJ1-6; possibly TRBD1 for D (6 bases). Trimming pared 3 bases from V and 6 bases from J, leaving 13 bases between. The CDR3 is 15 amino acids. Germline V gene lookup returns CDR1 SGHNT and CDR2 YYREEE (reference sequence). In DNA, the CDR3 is TGTGCCAGCAGCTCGTCACAGGGCGGTAATTCACCCCTCCACTTT. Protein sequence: CASSSSQGGNSPLHF.

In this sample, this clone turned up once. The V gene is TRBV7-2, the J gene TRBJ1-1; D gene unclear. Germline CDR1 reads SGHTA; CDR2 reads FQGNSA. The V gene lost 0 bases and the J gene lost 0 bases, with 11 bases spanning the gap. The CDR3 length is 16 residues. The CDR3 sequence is CASSLAGSLMNTEAFF. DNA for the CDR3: TGTGCCAGCAGCTTAGCTGGGAGTCTTATGAACACTGAAGCTTTCTTT.

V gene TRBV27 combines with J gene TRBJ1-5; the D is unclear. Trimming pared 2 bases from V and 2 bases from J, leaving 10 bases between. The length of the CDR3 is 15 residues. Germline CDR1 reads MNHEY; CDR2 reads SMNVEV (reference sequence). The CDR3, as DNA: TGTGCCAGCAGTTTACACTGGGAGGGCAATCAGCCCCAGCATTTT. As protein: CASSLHWEGNQPQHF.

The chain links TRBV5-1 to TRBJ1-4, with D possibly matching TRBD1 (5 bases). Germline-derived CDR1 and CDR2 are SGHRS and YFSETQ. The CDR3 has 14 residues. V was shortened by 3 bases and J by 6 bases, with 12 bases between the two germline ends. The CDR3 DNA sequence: TGCGCCAGCAGCTCGGGTGTGGGGGATGAAAAACTGTTTTTT. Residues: CASSSGVGDEKLFF.

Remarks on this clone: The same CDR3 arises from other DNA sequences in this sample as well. The CDR3 here is CASSVVGSTDTQYF. The CDR3 DNA reads TGTGCCAGCAGCGTAGTCGGCAGCACAGATACGCAGTATTTT. The chain recombines TRBV9 with TRBJ2-3; unclear D gene. The CDR3 is made up of 14 amino acids. V lost 0 bases to trimming and J lost 0 bases, with 5 bases between them. Germline V CDR1 and CDR2: SGDLS, YYNGEE.

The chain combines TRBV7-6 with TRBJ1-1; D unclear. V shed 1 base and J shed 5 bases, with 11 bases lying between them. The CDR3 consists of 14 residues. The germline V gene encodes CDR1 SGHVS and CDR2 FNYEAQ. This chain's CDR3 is CASSLVVSGTEAFF. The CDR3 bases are TGTGCCAGCAGCTTAGTTGTCAGCGGGACTGAAGCTTTCTTT.